Each of the 3 T cell receptor beta chains below was sequenced from the same sample in a study of blood T cells in healthy people across ages (dated by TCRdb to about 2015). The library was generated by 5' RACE. TCRdb lists the instrument as Illumina HiSeq 2500. The second PCR ran for about 6 to 12 cycles and used a J-beta primer mix along with a sample-barcoded 5' primer. The raw public reads went through TCRdb reprocessing: fastp at Q25, MiXCR clone calling, in-frame beta chains kept. Identical CDR3 proteins give one entry, which carries the most common genes and DNA. Counted in this sample were 1.5 million to 2 million distinct CDR3 sequences; approximately 50% of them appeared once. Together, the top ten hold less than 2.5% of the sample. Material for sequencing was blood. The receptors stem from a woman aged 35 to 49 in good health.

The chain couples TRBV6-1 to TRBJ2-1; tentative D call: TRBD2 (5 bases). The V and J ends lost 6 bases and 4 bases respectively, with 25 bases between them. There are 18 residues in the CDR3. Germline V lookup: CDR1 MNHNS, CDR2 SASEGT. The CDR3 loop is CASSGQSGKAQKYNEQFF. The DNA of the CDR3 is TGTGCCAGCAGCGGCCAATCCGGGAAGGCCCAGAAGTACAATGAGCAGTTCTTC.

This chain links TRBV15 with TRBJ2-5, with D possibly matching TRBD1 (6 bases). V lost 5 bases and J 6 bases, leaving 16 bases between the germline ends. The CDR3 covers 14 residues. Looked up from germline, CDR1 is LNHNV and CDR2 is YYDKDF (reference sequence). DNA of the CDR3: TGTGCCACCAGCCCTGGACAGATTGAAAAGACCCAGTACTTC. Translated, it gives CATSPGQIEKTQYF.

This chain links TRBV6-2 or TRBV6-3 with TRBJ2-1, with D possibly TRBD1 on 6 matching bases. The CDR3 has 15 residues. The ends were cut back, 6 bases at V and 2 bases at J, with 14 bases in the middle. Germline V gene sequence: CDR1 MNHEY, CDR2 SVGEGT. DNA of the CDR3: TGTGCCAGCAGGACTACAGGGATCCCCTACAATGAGCAGTTCTTC. This gives the protein CASRTTGIPYNEQFF.